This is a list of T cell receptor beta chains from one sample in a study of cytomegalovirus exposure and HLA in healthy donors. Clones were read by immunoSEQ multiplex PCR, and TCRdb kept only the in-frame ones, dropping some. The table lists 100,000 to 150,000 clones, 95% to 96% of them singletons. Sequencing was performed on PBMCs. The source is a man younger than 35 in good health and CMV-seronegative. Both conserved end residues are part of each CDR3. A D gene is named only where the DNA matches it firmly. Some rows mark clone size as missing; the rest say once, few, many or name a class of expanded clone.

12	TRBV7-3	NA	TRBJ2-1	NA	CASSLSNSEQFF	TGTGCCAGCAGCTTGTCAAATAGTGAGCAGTTCTTC
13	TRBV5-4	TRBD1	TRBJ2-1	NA	CASSPLTGLEQFF	TGTGCCAGCAGCCCGTTGACAGGGCTTGAGCAGTTCTTC
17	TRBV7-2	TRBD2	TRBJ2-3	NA	CASSFRLAGQPADTQYF	TGTGCCAGCAGCTTCAGACTAGCGGGACAGCCGGCAGATACGCAGTATTTT
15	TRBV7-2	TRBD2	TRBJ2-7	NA	CASSHETSGRYEQYF	TGTGCCAGCAGCCACGAGACTAGCGGGAGATACGAGCAGTACTTC
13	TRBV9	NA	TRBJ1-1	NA	CASSATGGREAFF	TGTGCCAGCAGCGCTACCGGGGGTCGCGAAGCTTTCTTT
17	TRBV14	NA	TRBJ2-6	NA	CASSQDRGNAGANVLTF	TGTGCCAGCAGCCAAGATCGAGGGAACGCTGGGGCCAACGTCCTGACTTTC
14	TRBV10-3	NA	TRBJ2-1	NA	CAISEASDYNEQFF	TGTGCCATCAGTGAAGCCAGCGACTACAATGAGCAGTTCTTC
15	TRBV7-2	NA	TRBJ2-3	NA	CASSQRRGGTDTQYF	TGTGCCAGCAGCCAACGCAGGGGTGGGACAGATACGCAGTATTTT
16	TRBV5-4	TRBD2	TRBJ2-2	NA	CASSPRTSGSTGELFF	TGTGCCAGCAGCCCGAGGACTAGCGGGAGCACCGGGGAGCTGTTTTTT
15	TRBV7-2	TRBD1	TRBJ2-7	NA	CASRPQGVRFYEQYF	TGTGCCAGCAGACCACAGGGGGTTCGTTTCTACGAGCAGTACTTC
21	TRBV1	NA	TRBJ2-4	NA	CTSGGGLAGEVGIIAKNIQYF	TGCACCAGCGGTGGGGGCCTAGCGGGAGAGGTGGGGATTATAGCCAAAAACATTCAGTACTTC
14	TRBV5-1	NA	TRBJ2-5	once	CASSSVRFQETQYF	TGCGCCAGCAGCTCCGTGCGGTTCCAAGAGACCCAGTACTTC
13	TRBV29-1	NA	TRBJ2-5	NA	CSVDRGAQETQYF	TGCAGCGTTGATAGAGGCGCTCAAGAGACCCAGTACTTC
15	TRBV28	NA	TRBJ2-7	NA	CASSPRGPPSYEQYF	TGTGCCAGCAGCCCTCGGGGTCCTCCATCCTACGAGCAGTACTTC
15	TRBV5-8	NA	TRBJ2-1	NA	CASSLVETAIDEQFF	TGTGCCAGCAGCTTGGTGGAGACAGCGATCGATGAGCAGTTCTTC
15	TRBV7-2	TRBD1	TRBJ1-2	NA	CASSSGTGMTYGYTF	TGTGCCAGCAGCTCCGGGACAGGGATGACCTATGGCTACACCTTC
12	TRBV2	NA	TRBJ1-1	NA	CASRRRDTEAFF	TGTGCCAGCCGAAGGAGAGACACTGAAGCTTTCTTT
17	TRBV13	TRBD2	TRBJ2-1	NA	CASSPRTSGKGYNEQFF	TGTGCCAGCAGCCCCCGAACTAGCGGGAAGGGGTACAATGAGCAGTTCTTC
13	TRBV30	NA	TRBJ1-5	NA	CAWSAGFNQPQHF	TGTGCCTGGAGTGCGGGTTTTAATCAGCCCCAGCATTTT
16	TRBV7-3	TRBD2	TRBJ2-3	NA	CASSLVAGGSTDTQYF	TGTGCCAGCAGCTTGGTAGCGGGAGGCAGCACAGATACGCAGTATTTT
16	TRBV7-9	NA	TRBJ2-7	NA	CASSPGGRDPFHEQYF	TGTGCCAGCAGCCCGGGGGGCAGGGACCCCTTTCACGAGCAGTACTTC
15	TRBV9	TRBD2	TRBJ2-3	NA	CASSVGSGRVDTQYF	TGTGCCAGCAGCGTAGGCAGCGGGAGGGTGGATACGCAGTATTTT
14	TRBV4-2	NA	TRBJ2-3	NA	CASSHRRDTDTQYF	TGTGCCAGCAGCCATCGCCGGGACACAGATACGCAGTATTTT
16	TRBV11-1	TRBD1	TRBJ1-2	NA	CASSPRAQQGNYGYTF	TGTGCCAGCAGCCCCCGAGCCCAACAGGGGAACTATGGCTACACCTTC
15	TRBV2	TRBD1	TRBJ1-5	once	CASRPQGDSNQPQHF	TGTGCCAGCAGACCCCAGGGGGATAGCAATCAGCCCCAGCATTTT
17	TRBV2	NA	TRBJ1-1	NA	CASSGTKNLFMNTEAFF	TGTGCCAGCAGCGGGACAAAGAACCTTTTTATGAACACTGAAGCTTTCTTT
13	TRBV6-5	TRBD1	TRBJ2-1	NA	CASSFTGDNEQFF	TGTGCCAGCAGTTTCACAGGGGACAATGAGCAGTTCTTC
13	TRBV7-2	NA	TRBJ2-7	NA	CASSQGGSYEQYF	TGTGCCAGCAGTCAAGGGGGCTCCTACGAGCAGTACTTC
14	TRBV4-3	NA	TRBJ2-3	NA	CASSQDRYTDTQYF	TGCGCCAGCAGCCAAGATCGTTACACAGATACGCAGTATTTT
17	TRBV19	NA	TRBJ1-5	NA	CASSGEIDSYSNQPQHF	TGTGCCAGTAGTGGCGAAATCGACAGCTATAGCAATCAGCCCCAGCATTTT
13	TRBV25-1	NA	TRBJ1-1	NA	CASLESPNTEAFF	TGTGCCAGCCTCGAGTCCCCGAACACTGAAGCTTTCTTT
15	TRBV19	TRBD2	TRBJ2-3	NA	CASSSLAGVPDTQYF	TGTGCCAGTAGTAGTCTAGCGGGAGTTCCAGATACGCAGTATTTT
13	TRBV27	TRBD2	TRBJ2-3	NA	CASTIAGSDTQYF	TGTGCCAGCACAATAGCGGGATCAGATACGCAGTATTTT
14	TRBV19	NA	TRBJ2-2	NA	CASSSRGYTGELFF	TGTGCCAGTAGTAGTCGGGGTTACACCGGGGAGCTGTTTTTT
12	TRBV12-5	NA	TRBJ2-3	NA	CASGLVDSPQYF	TGTGCTAGTGGTTTGGTAGACTCCCCGCAGTATTTT
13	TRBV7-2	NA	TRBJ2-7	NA	CASSLEQSSEQYF	TGTGCCAGCAGCTTAGAACAGAGCAGCGAGCAGTACTTC